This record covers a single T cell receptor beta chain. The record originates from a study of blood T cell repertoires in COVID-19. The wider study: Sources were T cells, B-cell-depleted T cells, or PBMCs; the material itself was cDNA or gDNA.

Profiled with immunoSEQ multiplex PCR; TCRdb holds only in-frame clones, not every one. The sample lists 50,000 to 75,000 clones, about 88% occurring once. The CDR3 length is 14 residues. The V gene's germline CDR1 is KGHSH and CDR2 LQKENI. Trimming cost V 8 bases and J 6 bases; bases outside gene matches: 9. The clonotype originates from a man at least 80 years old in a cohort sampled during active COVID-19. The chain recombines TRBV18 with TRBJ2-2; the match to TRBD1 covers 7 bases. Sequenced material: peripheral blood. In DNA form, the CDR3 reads TGTGCCAGCCACACCCGACAGGGCTCCGGGGAGCTGTTTTTT. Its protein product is CASHTRQGSGELFF. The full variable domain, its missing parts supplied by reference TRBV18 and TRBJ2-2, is NAGVMQNPRHLVRRRGQEARLRCSPMKGHSHVYWYRQLPEEGLKFMVYLQKENIIDESGMPKERFSAEFPKEGPSILRIQQVVRGDSAAYFCASHTRQGSGELFFGEGSRLTVL.